This passage covers 21 T cell receptor beta chains from one sample sequenced in a study of cytomegalovirus exposure and HLA in healthy donors (dated by TCRdb to about 2017). The library was built by means of the immunoSEQ multiplex PCR assay. For the multiplex PCR, a mixture combining 60 forward primers for TCR Vbeta segments and 13 reverse primers for TCR Jbeta segments was used. This immuneACCESS table, as held by TCRdb, lists in-frame sequences with V and J called but not all clones. Of the missing ones, under half trace to an unresolved V gene in checked studies; the others have no known cause. The sample table contains 180,000 or so clones; only one count was recorded for less than 90% of them. The ten largest clones take up around 1.4% of the sample. The specimen sequenced was PBMCs. The receptors stem from a girl under 18 in good health and CMV-seropositive.

The chain has TRBV19 and TRBJ1-3, with D maybe TRBD1 (5 bases). V was trimmed by 4 bases and J by 0 bases, leaving 22 bases between them. This CDR3 has 19 amino acids. Germline assignment: CDR1 LNHDA and CDR2 SQIVND (reference sequence). The CDR3 reads CASSTLRGEFHYSGNTIYF. The CDR3 bases are TGTGCCAGTAGTACTTTGCGGGGCGAATTTCACTACTCTGGAAACACCATATATTTT.

There are a few counts of this clone. The CDR3 coding sequence is TGCGCCAGCAGTGAACGGGTGAACACTGAAGCTTTCTTT. It is translated as CASSERVNTEAFF. The chain has TRBV10-1 and TRBJ1-1; no clear D gene. This CDR3 has 13 amino acids. V dropped 3 bases and J dropped 0 bases, with 5 bases sitting between them. The V gene's germline CDR1 is WNHNN and CDR2 SYGVQD (reference sequence).

This rearrangement joins TRBV6-5 to TRBJ2-7, with 10 positions matching TRBD2. The germline V gene has CDR1 MNHEY and CDR2 SVGAGI. V gave up 0 bases and J gave up 2 bases; unmatched junction bases: 4. The CDR3 length is 16 residues. The CDR3 loop is CASSYSGGTSAYEQYF. The CDR3 bases are TGTGCCAGCAGTTACTCGGGAGGGACTAGCGCCTACGAGCAGTACTTC.

The CDR3 region has the DNA TGTGCCAGCAGCGCCGGACTAGCGAACGACAATGAGCAGTTCTTC. Its translation is CASSAGLANDNEQFF. The V call is TRBV9, the J call TRBJ2-1; 9 nucleotides agree with TRBD2. This CDR3 has 15 residues. The J segment lost 5 bases and the V segment lost 3 bases, leaving 6 bases of the junction unmatched. Germline loops: CDR1 SGDLS, CDR2 YYNGEE. Looking up the rest from reference TRBV9 and TRBJ2-1 gives the full variable domain: DSGVTQTPKHLITATGQRVTLRCSPRSGDLSVYWYQQSLDQGLQFLIQYYNGEERAKGNILERFSAQQFPDLHSELNLSSLELGDSALYFCASSAGLANDNEQFFGPGTRLTVL.

In regard to this clone: This same CDR3 is encoded by further DNA sequences in the sample. The chain links TRBV6-5 to TRBJ2-7, with 8 bases aligning to TRBD2. The V segment lost 0 bases and the J segment 4 bases; nucleotides outside the gene matches: 5. The CDR3 consists of 15 residues. Germline V CDR1 and CDR2: MNHEY, SVGAGI. The CDR3 DNA reads as TGTGCCAGCAGTTACTCGTTAGCGGGGTCGTACGAGCAGTACTTC. This gives the protein CASSYSLAGSYEQYF.

The CDR3 bases are TGTGCCATCAGTGAAAGGTCAGGTCAGATAAACACCGGGGAGCTGTTTTTT. This gives the protein CAISERSGQINTGELFF. The chain uses TRBV10-3 and TRBJ2-2; D is uncertain. V gave up 3 bases and J gave up 2 bases, with 16 bases separating them. Germline V gene sequence: CDR1 ENHRY, CDR2 SYGVKD. This CDR3 comprises 17 residues.

The chain has TRBV9 and TRBJ1-1; D is unclear. Trimming took 0 bases from V and 5 from J, leaving 17 bases between them. Per the germline V gene, CDR1 is SGDLS and CDR2 is YYNGEE. The CDR3 contains 16 residues. As DNA, the CDR3 is TGTGCCAGCAGCGTAGCAGGATTGCGTATTGGGACTGAAGCTTTCTTT. It codes for CASSVAGLRIGTEAFF.

V usage is TRBV4-1 and J usage is TRBJ2-5; the D gene is possibly TRBD1 (6 bases). The CDR3 has 15 amino acids. V gave up 0 bases and J gave up 1 base, with 9 bases separating them. CDR1 MGHRA and CDR2 YSYEKL come from the germline V gene. CDR3 loop: CASSQDRTAQETQYF. The CDR3 DNA reads TGCGCCAGCAGCCAAGATCGGACAGCCCAAGAGACCCAGTACTTC.

The chain links TRBV7-6 to TRBJ1-1; D possibly corresponds to TRBD1 (5 bases). CDR1 is SGHVS and CDR2 is FNYEAQ in the germline V gene. With 1 base removed from V and 6 bases from J, the gap between germline ends came to 9 bases. This CDR3 comprises 13 residues. CDR3 nucleotide sequence: TGTGCCAGCAGCTTAGTGGCGGGGGCTGAAGCTTTCTTT. It is translated as CASSLVAGAEAFF.

This clone was counted only a few times. The rearrangement joins TRBV9 to TRBJ1-1; 8 bases are a match to TRBD1. Germline V gene data show CDR1 as SGDLS and CDR2 as YYNGEE. With V trimmed by 0 bases and J by 6 bases, 7 bases remained unmatched. This CDR3 comprises 15 residues. The CDR3 protein is CASSVDDRGWAEAFF. CDR3 sequence (DNA): TGTGCCAGCAGCGTAGACGACAGGGGTTGGGCTGAAGCTTTCTTT.

The genes are TRBV4-1 and TRBJ1-4; 7 bases align to TRBD1. Germline V gene sequence: CDR1 MGHRA, CDR2 YSYEKL. CDR3 size: 15 residues. V dropped 1 base and J dropped 8; count of bases not matched to a gene: 7. CDR3 DNA: TGCGCCAGCAGCCAAGCAGACAGGGTGGGAGAAAAACTGTTTTTT. Encoded protein: CASSQADRVGEKLFF.

The CDR3 spells CASSPQRDSYEQYF. DNA of the CDR3: TGTGCCAGCTCACCACAAAGAGACTCCTACGAGCAGTACTTC. The V and J genes are TRBV18 and TRBJ2-7; the D is unclear. Trimming cost V 1 base and J 0 bases, with 7 bases left between them. Germline-derived CDR1 and CDR2 are KGHSH and LQKENI. The CDR3 is made up of 14 amino acids.

The rearrangement uses TRBV19 and TRBJ2-7; 9 bases are shared with TRBD1. Germline V gene data show CDR1 as LNHDA and CDR2 as SQIVND (reference sequence). The CDR3 is 17 residues long. The ends lost 1 base at V and 3 bases at J; junction bases unmatched: 10. CDR3 region: CASSIVWDRVSLYEQYF. CDR3 nucleotides: TGTGCCAGTAGTATAGTCTGGGACAGGGTATCCCTCTACGAGCAGTACTTC.

The V call is TRBV11-2, the J call TRBJ1-1; 8 bases fit TRBD1. The CDR3 totals 16 residues. Germline V gene lookup returns CDR1 SGHAT and CDR2 FQNNGV. Germline trimming cut 5 bases from V and 1 base from J; bases unmatched to any gene: 9. The CDR3 DNA is TGTGCCAGCAGCCAATGGCCGGGACAGGCGAACACTGAAGCTTTCTTT. This sequence encodes CASSQWPGQANTEAFF.

The chain recombines TRBV27 with TRBJ2-3; 14 positions agree with TRBD2. J lost 4 bases, V lost 4 bases, and 7 bases had no gene match. The CDR3 covers 17 residues. Germline CDR1 is MNHEY and CDR2 is SMNVEV (reference sequence). CDR3 residues: CASSSPGLAGVADTQYF. The DNA of the CDR3 is TGTGCCAGCAGTTCACCGGGACTAGCGGGAGTTGCAGATACGCAGTATTTT.

This sequence joins TRBV9 and TRBJ2-1, with 11 bases identical to TRBD2. The trim removed 3 bases at V and 5 bases at J, leaving 13 bases unmatched. Per germline, CDR1 SGDLS and CDR2 YYNGEE. The CDR3 loop spans 18 amino acids. CDR3 region: CASSGTSPGLADHNEQFF. In DNA form, the CDR3 reads TGTGCCAGCAGCGGAACATCACCGGGACTAGCGGATCACAATGAGCAGTTCTTC. Supplemented by reference TRBV9 and TRBJ2-1, the full variable domain reads DSGVTQTPKHLITATGQRVTLRCSPRSGDLSVYWYQQSLDQGLQFLIQYYNGEERAKGNILERFSAQQFPDLHSELNLSSLELGDSALYFCASSGTSPGLADHNEQFFGPGTRLTVL.

The chain joins TRBV6-5 to TRBJ1-1; TRBD1 aligns across 10 bases. The CDR3 is 13 amino acids. Germline V lookup: CDR1 MNHEY, CDR2 SVGAGI. Trimming took 6 bases from V and 11 from J; bases not matched to a gene: 9. CDR3 in amino acids: CASRLRPTGGAFF. The CDR3 nucleotides read TGTGCCAGCAGACTGAGACCGACAGGGGGCGCTTTCTTT.

The genes are TRBV15 and TRBJ2-3; weak D call: TRBD2 (6 bases). This CDR3 comprises 14 residues. Germline V gives CDR1 LNHNV, CDR2 YYDKDF (reference sequence). The V end lost 1 base, the J end lost 4 bases, and 9 bases lay between the germline ends. The CDR3 DNA reads TGTGCCACCAGCAGAGTTCTAGCGTCAGATACGCAGTATTTT. It specifies CATSRVLASDTQYF. Looking up the rest from reference TRBV15 and TRBJ2-3 gives the full variable domain: DAMVIQNPRYQVTQFGKPVTLSCSQTLNHNVMYWYQQKSSQAPKLLFHYYDKDFNNEADTPDNFQSRRPNTSFCFLDIRSPGLGDTAMYLCATSRVLASDTQYFGPGTRLTVL.

The rearrangement uses TRBV28 and TRBJ2-7, with D perhaps TRBD1 (6 bases). Germline V gene sequence: CDR1 MDHEN, CDR2 SYDVKM. The V end was cut by 6 bases, the J end by 0 bases, with 15 bases between. This CDR3 is built from 15 residues. The CDR3 nucleotides read TGTGCCAGCAGCCCCGGGACACAAAGCTCCTACGAGCAGTACTTC. Its translation: CASSPGTQSSYEQYF. Drawing the rest from reference TRBV28 and TRBJ2-7, the complete variable domain is DVKVTQSSRYLVKRTGEKVFLECVQDMDHENMFWYRQDPGLGLRLIYFSYDVKMKEKGDIPEGYSVSREKKERFSLILESASTNQTSMYLCASSPGTQSSYEQYFGPGTRLTVT.

This clone appeared a few times. The rearrangement links TRBV6-5 to TRBJ2-5, with unresolved D. The J call is doubtful: the DNA matches TRBJ2-7 better. The CDR3 is made up of 13 amino acids. Germline-derived CDR1 and CDR2 are MNHEY and SVGAGI. CDR3 region: CASSYGSTSEQYF. For the CDR3, the DNA is TGTGCCAGCAGTTACGGTAGTACGAGCGAGCAGTACTTC.

This chain connects TRBV2 to TRBJ1-1, with TRBD1 identical over 7 bases. The CDR3 sequence is 14 residues long. The V gene end was trimmed by 7 bases and the J gene end by 4 bases; junction bases not matched to a gene: 9. From germline, CDR1 is SNHLY and CDR2 FYNNEI. The DNA for the CDR3 is TGTGCCAGCAACCTCAGGGGGGTCGGCACTGAAGCTTTCTTT. Protein: CASNLRGVGTEAFF.